The clone carrying this TCR beta chain was seen just once. As yet, its antigen is unknown. The sample comes from a study of OX40 agonist ivuxolimab in advanced cancers. Study-level background: Patients' therapy was ivuxolimab, an antibody that acts as an agonist of OX40 (CD134). The study's findings and limits: Which antigen the expanded peripheral T cells recognized is unknown.

The table came from immunoSEQ multiplex PCR; TCRdb's copy has only in-frame clones and leaves some out. The sample includes approximately 67,000 clones, 75% to 95% of them seen just once. Autoimmune disease history or systemic immunosuppression excluded patients. Germline V gene sequence: CDR1 MNHEY, CDR2 SMNVEV (reference sequence). V gave up 3 bases and J gave up 6 bases; unmatched junction bases: 7. The CDR3 is 15 amino acids. The chain recombines TRBV27 with TRBJ2-4; 8 positions agree with TRBD1. The TCR comes from an adult with an advanced solid tumor such as melanoma, head and neck, liver or kidney cancer. The sequencing here drew on CD4+ or CD8+ T cells sorted from blood, taken in a trial of the OX40 agonist ivuxolimab. Here the CDR3 reads CASSLFQGAGNIQYF. The CDR3 coding sequence is TGTGCCAGCAGTTTGTTCCAGGGGGCGGGAAACATTCAGTACTTC.